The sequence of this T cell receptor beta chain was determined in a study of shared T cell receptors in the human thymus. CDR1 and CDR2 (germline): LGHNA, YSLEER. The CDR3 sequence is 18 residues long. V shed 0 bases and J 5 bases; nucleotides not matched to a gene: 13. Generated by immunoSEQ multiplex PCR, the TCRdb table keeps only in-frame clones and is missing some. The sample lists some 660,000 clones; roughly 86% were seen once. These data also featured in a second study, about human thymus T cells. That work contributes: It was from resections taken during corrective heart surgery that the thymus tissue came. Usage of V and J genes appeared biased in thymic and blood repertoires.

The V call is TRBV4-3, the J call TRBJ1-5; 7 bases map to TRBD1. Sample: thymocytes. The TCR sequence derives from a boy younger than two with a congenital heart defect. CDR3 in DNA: TGCGCCAGCAGCCAAGATCAGGGGGTGGACAGTAAGTATCAGCCCCAGCATTTT. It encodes CASSQDQGVDSKYQPQHF.